What follows are 6 T cell receptor beta chains derived from one specimen sequenced in a study of Graves' ophthalmopathy and Graves' hyperthyroidism. RNA transcripts served as template for amplifying TCR beta CDR3 sequences. The first-round RT-PCR employed HTBI primers together with the Qiagen OneStep RT-PCR kit. A multiplex PCR was then performed as the second round. MiXCR was run by TCRdb on the multiplex PCR reads, yielding one entry per CDR3 protein. The table includes 500,000 to 800,000 distinct CDR3 sequences, about 41% detected once. Source material: peripheral blood. Every receptor here comes from an adult man with Graves' ophthalmopathy.

The chain couples TRBV10-2 to TRBJ1-6; 10 nucleotides agree with TRBD1. V dropped 4 bases and J dropped 9; count of bases not matched to a gene: 9. Germline V CDR1 and CDR2: WSHSY, SAAADI. CDR3 length equals 16 residues. The CDR3 DNA reads as TGCGCCAGCAGTGTTCTCCGGACAGGGGGTGGTTCACCCCTCCACTTT. Translating gives CASSVLRTGGGSPLHF.

The chain carries TRBV7-9 and TRBJ1-1, with TRBD1 matching over 10 bases. The CDR3 sequence is 13 residues long. Germline loops: CDR1 SEHNR, CDR2 FQNEAQ (reference sequence). Losses at the gene ends were 1 base for V and 10 bases for J; bases not matched to a gene: 3. The CDR3: CASSLEDRGGAFF. CDR3 DNA sequence: TGTGCCAGCAGCTTAGAGGACAGGGGGGGAGCTTTCTTT. The full variable domain, completed using reference TRBV7-9 and TRBJ1-1, is DTGVSQNPRHKITKRGQNVTFRCDPISEHNRLYWYRQTLGQGPEFLTYFQNEAQLEKSRLLSDRFSAERPKGSFSTLEIQRTEQGDSAMYLCASSLEDRGGAFFGQGTRLTVV.

This sequence joins TRBV7-2 and TRBJ1-4; the match to TRBD1 covers 7 bases. The CDR3 runs 16 residues. CDR1 and CDR2 (germline): SGHTA, FQGNSA. V gave up 5 bases and J gave up 14 bases; unmatched junction bases: 20. The CDR3 sequence: CASSPTGVGGQRLLFF. The CDR3 coding sequence is TGTGCCAGCAGCCCTACAGGGGTAGGGGGTCAGCGTCTTCTGTTTTTT.

The chain uses TRBV9 and TRBJ1-5; a possible D gene is TRBD1 (5 bases). The germline CDR1 and CDR2 sequences are SGDLS and YYNGEE. Trimming pared 4 bases from V and 4 bases from J, leaving 15 bases between. The CDR3 extends over 15 amino acids. CDR3 protein: CASSQGRERNQPQHF. The CDR3 nucleotides read TGTGCCAGCAGCCAGGGCAGGGAACGAAATCAGCCCCAGCATTTT.

This clonotype was seen ten or more times. V and J are TRBV5-1 and TRBJ1-1; 9 bases match TRBD1. This CDR3 region has 15 residues. Per germline, CDR1 SGHRS and CDR2 YFSETQ. Germline trimming cut 4 bases from V and 5 bases from J; bases unmatched to any gene: 9. CDR3 sequence reads: CASSPRTGVETEAFF. The CDR3 nucleotides read TGCGCCAGCAGCCCCAGGACAGGGGTAGAGACTGAAGCTTTCTTT. Together with reference TRBV5-1 and TRBJ1-1, the CDR3 gives the full variable domain: KAGVTQTPRYLIKTRGQQVTLSCSPISGHRSVSWYQQTPGQGLQFLFEYFSETQRNKGNFPGRFSGRQFSNSRSEMNVSTLELGDSALYLCASSPRTGVETEAFFGQGTRLTVV.

In this sample, this clonotype turned up many times. The chain recombines TRBV19 with TRBJ1-6, with a tentative D call TRBD1 (5 bases). CDR1 is LNHDA and CDR2 is SQIVND in the germline V gene (reference sequence). The CDR3 is made up of 13 amino acids. V lost 3 bases to trimming and J lost 10 bases, with 10 bases between them. Here the CDR3 reads CASSMVGDSPLHF. The CDR3 region has the DNA TGTGCCAGTAGTATGGTAGGGGACTCACCCCTCCACTTT.